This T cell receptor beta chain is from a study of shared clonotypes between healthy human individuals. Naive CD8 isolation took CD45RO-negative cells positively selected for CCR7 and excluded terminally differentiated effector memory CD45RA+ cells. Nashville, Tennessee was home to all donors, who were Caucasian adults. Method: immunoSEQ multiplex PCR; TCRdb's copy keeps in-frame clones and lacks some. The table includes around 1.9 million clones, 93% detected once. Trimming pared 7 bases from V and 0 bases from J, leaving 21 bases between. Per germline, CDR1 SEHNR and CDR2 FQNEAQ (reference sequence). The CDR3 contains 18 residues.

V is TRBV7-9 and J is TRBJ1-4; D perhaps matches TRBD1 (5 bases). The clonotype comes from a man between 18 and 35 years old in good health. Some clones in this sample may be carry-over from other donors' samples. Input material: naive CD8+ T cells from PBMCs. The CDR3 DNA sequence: TGTGCCAGCACCGAAACCCGGGGACCTAACCCAACTAATGAAAAACTGTTTTTT. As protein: CASTETRGPNPTNEKLFF.